A single sample gave rise to the 10 T cell receptor beta chains below, sequenced in a study of vaccination and CD4 T cells after COVID-19. Cultured CD4+ T cell DNA was sequenced using the Oncomine TCR Beta short-read assay. TCRdb ran MiXCR on the PCR reads and lists one entry per CDR3 protein. The sample has around 13,000 distinct CDR3 sequences; less than 65% are singletons. These TCRs are of unknown antigen specificity. Treatment here: roughly 11-day PBMC culture with coronavirus spike peptide pools or control peptides (ViraFEST assay). The sequences come from CD4+ T cells from blood, cultured in vitro, collected before SARS-CoV-2 vaccination. The source is a human donor who had recovered from COVID-19.

This clonotype was detected a few times. The genes are TRBV19 and TRBJ1-1; D perhaps matches TRBD1 (5 bases). V was shortened by 6 bases and J by 5 bases, with 22 bases between the two germline ends. CDR3 length: 16 amino acids. Germline V gene sequence: CDR1 LNHDA, CDR2 SQIVND (reference sequence). CDR3 DNA: TGTGCCAGTAGCAACCTCCGAGGGGTAGGTGGTACTGAAGCTTTCTTT. It yields the protein CASSNLRGVGGTEAFF.

The J gene is TRBJ2-1, the V gene TRBV6-5; D may correspond to TRBD1 or TRBD2 (5 bases each). This CDR3 is built from 16 residues. The ends were cut back, 2 bases at V and 1 base at J, with 12 bases in the middle. Germline V gene data show CDR1 as MNHEY and CDR2 as SVGAGI. The CDR3 coding sequence is TGTGCCAGCAGTTACGGTCGGGACGCGTCCTACAATGAGCAGTTCTTC. It is translated as CASSYGRDASYNEQFF.

The chain combines TRBV7-2 with TRBJ2-2; D possibly corresponds to TRBD2 (6 bases). The CDR3 is made up of 15 amino acids. Trimming shortened V by 0 bases and J by 3 bases, and 8 bases separated the two germline ends. CDR1 is SGHTA, CDR2 FQGNSA, per germline. The CDR3 bases are TGTGCCAGCAGCTTAGCCTTAGCGGACACCGGGGAGCTGTTTTTT. This sequence encodes CASSLALADTGELFF.

This sequence joins TRBV20-1 and TRBJ2-1, with TRBD2 as a possible D gene (7 bases). The CDR3 is 20 residues long. Trimming took off 3 bases at V and 4 bases at J, with 31 bases between the two ends. Germline CDR1 is DFQATT and CDR2 is SNEGSKA (reference sequence). CDR3 amino acids: CSARGSSGGGYTMNYNEQFF. As DNA, the CDR3 is TGCAGTGCTAGGGGTTCCTCGGGGGGCGGATATACTATGAATTACAATGAGCAGTTCTTC.

The DNA for the CDR3 is TGTGCCAGCAGTGATCAGGGAGGGGGCAATCAGCCCCAGCATTTT. Translated: CASSDQGGGNQPQHF. The chain employs TRBV6-1 and TRBJ1-5; possible D gene TRBD1, 5 bases. Germline lookup yields CDR1 MNHNS and CDR2 SASEGT. Deletions cut 3 bases from V and 2 bases from J, with 11 bases between. The CDR3 loop spans 15 amino acids.

This chain uses TRBV28 with TRBJ2-7; no firm D call. V lost 8 bases, J lost 0 bases, and 8 bases lay in between. The CDR3 totals 12 residues. Germline lookup yields CDR1 MDHEN and CDR2 SYDVKM. The CDR3 nucleotides read TGTGCCAGCCACCATGCCTCCTACGAGCAGTACTTC. It codes for CASHHASYEQYF.

The chain has TRBV5-4 and TRBJ1-1; 7 bases are shared with TRBD1. After removal of 3 bases from V and 8 bases from J, the junction contained 10 bases not matched to a gene. This CDR3 region has 14 residues. In germline, CDR1 is SGHNT, CDR2 YYREEE (reference sequence). The DNA of the CDR3 is TGTGCCAGCAGCTGGGAAATAGGGACAGTAGAAGCTTTCTTT. The encoded protein is CASSWEIGTVEAFF. The full variable domain, in which reference TRBV5-4 and TRBJ1-1 provide the parts outside the CDR3, is ETGVTQSPTHLIKTRGQQVTLRCSSQSGHNTVSWYQQALGQGPQFIFQYYREEENGRGNFPPRFSGLQFPNYSSELNVNALELDDSALYLCASSWEIGTVEAFFGQGTRLTVV.

CDR3: CASSPRDYYEQYF. Here the CDR3 DNA reads TGTGCCAGCAGCCCTCGGGACTACTACGAGCAGTACTTC. This chain links TRBV11-2 with TRBJ2-7; 7 positions match TRBD2. Germline CDR1 is SGHAT and CDR2 is FQNNGV. This CDR3 has 13 residues. Trimming took 5 bases from V and 3 from J; bases not matched to a gene: 4.

The chain carries TRBV7-2 and TRBJ1-4; no firm D call. Trimming shortened V by 1 base and J by 2 bases, and 8 bases separated the two germline ends. CDR3 length: 15 residues. Germline V gene lookup returns CDR1 SGHTA and CDR2 FQGNSA. The CDR3 reads CASSLVFPTNEKLFF. The DNA for the CDR3 is TGTGCCAGCAGCTTAGTGTTCCCCACTAATGAAAAACTGTTTTTT. Combining the CDR3 with reference TRBV7-2 and TRBJ1-4 gives the whole variable domain GAGVSQSPSNKVTEKGKDVELRCDPISGHTALYWYRQSLGQGLEFLIYFQGNSAPDKSGLPSDRFSAERTGGSVSTLTIQRTQQEDSAVYLCASSLVFPTNEKLFFGSGTQLSVL.

In its sample, this clonotype was seen a few times. This chain links TRBV2 with TRBJ2-3; 7 nucleotides line up with TRBD2. CDR3 length equals 15 residues. Looked up from germline, CDR1 is SNHLY and CDR2 is FYNNEI. Trimming removed 1 base from V and 6 bases from J; junction bases left unmatched: 7. The CDR3 reads CASSEGGGPGDTQYF. CDR3 sequence (DNA): TGTGCCAGCAGTGAAGGGGGAGGGCCGGGGGATACGCAGTATTTT.